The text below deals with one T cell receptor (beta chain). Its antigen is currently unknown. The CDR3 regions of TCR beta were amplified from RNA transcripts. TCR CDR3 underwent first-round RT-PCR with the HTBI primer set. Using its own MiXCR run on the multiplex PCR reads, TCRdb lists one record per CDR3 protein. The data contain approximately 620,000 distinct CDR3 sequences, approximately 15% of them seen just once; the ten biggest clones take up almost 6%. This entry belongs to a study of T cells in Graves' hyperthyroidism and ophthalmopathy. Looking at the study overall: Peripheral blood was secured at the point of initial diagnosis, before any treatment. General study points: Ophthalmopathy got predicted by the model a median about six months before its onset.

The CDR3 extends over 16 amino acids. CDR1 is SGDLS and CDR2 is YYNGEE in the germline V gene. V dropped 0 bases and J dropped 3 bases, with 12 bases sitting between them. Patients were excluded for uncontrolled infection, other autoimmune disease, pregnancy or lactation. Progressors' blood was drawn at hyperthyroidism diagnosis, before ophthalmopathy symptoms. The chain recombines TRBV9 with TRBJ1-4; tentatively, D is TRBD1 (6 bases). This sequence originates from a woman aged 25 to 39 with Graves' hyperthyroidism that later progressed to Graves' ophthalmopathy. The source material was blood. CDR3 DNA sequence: TGTGCCAGCAGCGTAGGAGGGACAAGGTCTAATGAAAAACTGTTTTTT. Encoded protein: CASSVGGTRSNEKLFF.